This T cell receptor beta chain was obtained from a study of coeliac disease. Study background: Refractory coeliac disease type I meant no gluten-free diet response for over 12 months.

This CDR3 is 14 amino acids long. Germline CDR1 reads SGHNT; CDR2 reads YENEEA. Trimming took 7 bases from V and 0 from J; bases not matched to a gene: 6. Clones were sequenced by immunoSEQ multiplex PCR, and TCRdb holds only the in-frame ones, with some missing. This sample yields around 8,400 clones, of which around three fifths are seen a single time; about 10% belongs to the top ten. The source of this sequence is a woman aged 55-75 years with celiac disease. The sample consisted of intraepithelial lymphocytes from the gut. V and J are TRBV11-3 and TRBJ2-7, with 7 bases matching TRBD1. The CDR3 protein is CASTLTGISYEQYF. CDR3 DNA sequence: TGTGCCAGCACCCTGACAGGGATCTCCTACGAGCAGTACTTC.